This T cell receptor (beta chain) was sequenced for a study of CD8+ T cells in alopecia areata. Turning to the study itself: A 6-month off-drug phase came after tofacitinib, which had lasted 6 to 18 months.

This CDR3 contains 12 residues. Per the germline V gene, CDR1 is ENHRY and CDR2 is SYGVKD. Trimming stripped 11 bases from V and 5 bases from J, with 15 bases between. Following extraction, RNA underwent reverse transcription to cDNA, which served as the sequencing template. The repertoire was sequenced with immunoSEQ multiplex PCR; TCRdb's copy has only in-frame clones and lacks some. The data contain some 130,000 clones, roughly 53% of them singletons. The gene calls are TRBV10-3 and TRBJ1-1; D call uncertain. The TCR originated in a human donor with alopecia areata. Here the sequenced sample was CD4+ T cells sorted from blood, taken at week 0. DNA of the CDR3: TGTGCCTCTAAGTTATCCGAGACTGAAGCTTTCTTT. This translates into CASKLSETEAFF.